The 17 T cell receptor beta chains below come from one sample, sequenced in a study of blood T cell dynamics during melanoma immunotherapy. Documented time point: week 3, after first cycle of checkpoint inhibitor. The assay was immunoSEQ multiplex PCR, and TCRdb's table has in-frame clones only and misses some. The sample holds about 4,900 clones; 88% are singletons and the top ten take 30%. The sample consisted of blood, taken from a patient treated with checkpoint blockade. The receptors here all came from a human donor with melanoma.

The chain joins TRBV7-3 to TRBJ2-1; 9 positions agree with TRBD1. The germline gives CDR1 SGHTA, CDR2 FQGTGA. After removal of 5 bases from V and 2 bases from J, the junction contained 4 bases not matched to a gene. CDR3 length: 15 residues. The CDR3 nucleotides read TGTGCCAGCAGCACAGACAGGGGGGCCTACAATGAGCAGTTCTTC. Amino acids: CASSTDRGAYNEQFF.

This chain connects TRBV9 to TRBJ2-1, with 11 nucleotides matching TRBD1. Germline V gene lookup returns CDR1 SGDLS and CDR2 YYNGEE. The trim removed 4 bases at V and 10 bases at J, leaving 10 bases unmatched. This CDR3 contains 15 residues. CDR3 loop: CASSLRRDRGSEQFF. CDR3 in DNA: TGTGCCAGCAGCTTACGCCGGGACAGGGGGTCGGAGCAGTTCTTC. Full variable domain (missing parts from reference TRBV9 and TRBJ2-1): DSGVTQTPKHLITATGQRVTLRCSPRSGDLSVYWYQQSLDQGLQFLIQYYNGEERAKGNILERFSAQQFPDLHSELNLSSLELGDSALYFCASSLRRDRGSEQFFGPGTRLTVL.

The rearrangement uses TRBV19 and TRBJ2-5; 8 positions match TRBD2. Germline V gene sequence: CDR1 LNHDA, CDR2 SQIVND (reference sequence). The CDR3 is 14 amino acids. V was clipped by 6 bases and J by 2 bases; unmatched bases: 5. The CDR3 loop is CASSSGGVQETQYF. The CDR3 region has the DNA TGTGCCAGTAGCTCCGGGGGGGTGCAAGAGACCCAGTACTTC.

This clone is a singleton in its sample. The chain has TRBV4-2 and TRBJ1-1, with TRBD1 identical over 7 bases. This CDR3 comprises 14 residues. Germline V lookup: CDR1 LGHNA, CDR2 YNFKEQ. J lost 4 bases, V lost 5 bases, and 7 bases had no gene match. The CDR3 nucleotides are TGTGCCAGCAGCTTAAGGGGGCTTGGCACTGAAGCTTTCTTT. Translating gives CASSLRGLGTEAFF.

The CDR3 DNA sequence: TGTGCCAGTAGTATAGGCACTAGCGGATACAATGAGCAGTTCTTC. Translating gives CASSIGTSGYNEQFF. The chain couples TRBV19 to TRBJ2-1, with 8 positions matching TRBD2. J lost 4 bases, V lost 1 base, and 3 bases had no gene match. Germline V gives CDR1 LNHDA, CDR2 SQIVND (reference sequence). The CDR3 covers 15 residues.

CDR3 sequence (DNA): TGTGCCAGCAGCTTAGGTCTAGGGCAAAATCAGCCCCAGCATTTT. This sequence encodes CASSLGLGQNQPQHF. The genes are TRBV7-8 and TRBJ1-5; no firm D call. In germline, CDR1 is SGHVS, CDR2 FQNEAQ. The CDR3 is made up of 15 amino acids. Trimming stripped 1 base from V and 4 bases from J, with 11 bases between. Variable domain in full (rest from reference TRBV7-8 and TRBJ1-5): GAGVSQSPRYKVAKRGQDVALRCDPISGHVSLFWYQQALGQGPEFLTYFQNEAQLDKSGLPSDRFFAERPEGSVSTLKIQRTQQEDSAVYLCASSLGLGQNQPQHFGDGTRLSIL.

The CDR3, as DNA: TGTGCCAGCAGTTACTCGATGAGAACAGGAATCCTTACCTTCAATCAGCCCCAGCATTTT. It yields the protein CASSYSMRTGILTFNQPQHF. V usage is TRBV6-7 and J usage is TRBJ1-5; D may be TRBD1 (5 bases). TRBV6-7 is given ORF status, its function remaining uncertain. Between the trimmed V and J ends, which lost 0 bases and 3 bases, there was a span of 24 bases. The CDR3 is made up of 20 amino acids.

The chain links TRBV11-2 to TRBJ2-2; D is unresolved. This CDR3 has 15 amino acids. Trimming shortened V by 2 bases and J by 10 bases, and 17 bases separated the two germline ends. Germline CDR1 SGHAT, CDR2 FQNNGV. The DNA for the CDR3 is TGTGCCAGCAGCTTAACTCTGGGAATAGGCGCGGAGCTGTTTTTT. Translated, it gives CASSLTLGIGAELFF.

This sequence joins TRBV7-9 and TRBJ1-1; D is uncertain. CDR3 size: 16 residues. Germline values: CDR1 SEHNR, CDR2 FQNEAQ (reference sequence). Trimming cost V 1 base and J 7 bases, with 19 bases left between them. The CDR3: CASSLVGGFALYEAFF. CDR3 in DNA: TGTGCCAGCAGCTTAGTTGGAGGATTCGCTTTATATGAAGCTTTCTTT.

CDR3 sequence reads: CASSPSDSGTPPDTQYF. The CDR3 bases are TGTGCCAGCAGCCCTAGCGATAGCGGGACGCCTCCAGATACGCAGTATTTT. The chain carries TRBV11-2 and TRBJ2-3; 8 bases align to TRBD2. J gave up 4 bases and V 5 bases, and 14 bases lay outside the gene matches. Germline V gene sequence: CDR1 SGHAT, CDR2 FQNNGV. The CDR3 has 17 residues.

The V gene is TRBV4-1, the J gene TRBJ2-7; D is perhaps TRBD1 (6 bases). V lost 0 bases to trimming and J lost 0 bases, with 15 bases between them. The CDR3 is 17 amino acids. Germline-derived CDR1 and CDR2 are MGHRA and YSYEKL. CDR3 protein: CASSQEATGVSSYEQYF. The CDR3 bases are TGCGCCAGCAGCCAAGAAGCGACAGGTGTCTCCTCCTACGAGCAGTACTTC.

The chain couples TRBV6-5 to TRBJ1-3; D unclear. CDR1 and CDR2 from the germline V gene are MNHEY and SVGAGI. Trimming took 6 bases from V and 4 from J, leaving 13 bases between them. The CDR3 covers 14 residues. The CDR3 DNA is TGTGCCAGCAGGCAGGTCTCTGTAGGAAACACCATATATTTT. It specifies CASRQVSVGNTIYF.

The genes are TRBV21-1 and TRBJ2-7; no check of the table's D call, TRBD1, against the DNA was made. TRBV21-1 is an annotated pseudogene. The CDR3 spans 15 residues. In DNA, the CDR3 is TGTGCCAGCAGCCCCCGGTTCGGACAGGGTTACGAGCAGTACTTC. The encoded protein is CASSPRFGQGYEQYF.

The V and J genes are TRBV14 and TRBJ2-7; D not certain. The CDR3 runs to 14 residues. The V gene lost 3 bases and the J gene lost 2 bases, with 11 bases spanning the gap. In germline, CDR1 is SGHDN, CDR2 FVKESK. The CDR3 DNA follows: TGTGCCAGCAGCCACGCCTCCCTGCCCTACGAGCAGTACTTC. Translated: CASSHASLPYEQYF.

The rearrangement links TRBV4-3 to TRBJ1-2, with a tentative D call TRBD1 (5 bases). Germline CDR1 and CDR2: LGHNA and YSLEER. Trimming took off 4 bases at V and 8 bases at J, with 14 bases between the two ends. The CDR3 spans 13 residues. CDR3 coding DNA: TGCGCCAGCAGCCCCCAGGGAAACGGAGGCTACACCTTC. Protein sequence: CASSPQGNGGYTF.

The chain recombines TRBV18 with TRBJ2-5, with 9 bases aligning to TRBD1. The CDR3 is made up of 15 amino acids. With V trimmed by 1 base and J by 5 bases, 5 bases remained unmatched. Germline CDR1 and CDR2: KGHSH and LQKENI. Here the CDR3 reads CASSPQQGAGETQYF. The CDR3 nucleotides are TGTGCCAGCTCACCACAACAGGGGGCGGGCGAGACCCAGTACTTC.

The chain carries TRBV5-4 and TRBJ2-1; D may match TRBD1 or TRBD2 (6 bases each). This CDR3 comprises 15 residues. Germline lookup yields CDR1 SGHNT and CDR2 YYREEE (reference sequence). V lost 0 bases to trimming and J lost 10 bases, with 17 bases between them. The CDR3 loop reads CASSLGRDTAGEQFF. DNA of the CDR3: TGTGCCAGCAGCTTGGGGCGGGACACCGCGGGGGAGCAGTTCTTC.